This T cell receptor beta chain comes out of a study of early stage breast cancer tumors. Study-level background: The ER+/PR+/HER2- tumors included eight ductal and four lobular carcinomas. Approximately 9.4-fold was the mean read coverage per sample.

TCRdb's table, derived via immunoSEQ multiplex PCR, lists solely in-frame clones and lacks some. Among 25,000 to 30,000 clones listed, 72% were seen once. Study-wide findings and caveats: Unsorted bulk genomic DNA sequencing lacked pairing and functional marker data. Compared with adjacent normal breast tissue, tumors showed 2 to 2.5-fold greater T cell density and higher clonality.

This clone came up a few times. Its antigen remains unidentified. Sample: blood. The receptor's source is a person aged 45-65 years with breast cancer.

The chain's CDR3 is CASSPTLGGNYGYTF. The CDR3 DNA is TGTGCCAGCAGTCCCACCCTAGGGGGCAACTATGGCTACACCTTC. The chain carries TRBV6-1 and TRBJ1-2, with TRBD1 identical over 7 bases. J was trimmed by 2 bases and V by 5 bases; bases with no gene match: 8. The germline CDR1 and CDR2 sequences are MNHNS and SASEGT. The CDR3 runs to 15 residues.